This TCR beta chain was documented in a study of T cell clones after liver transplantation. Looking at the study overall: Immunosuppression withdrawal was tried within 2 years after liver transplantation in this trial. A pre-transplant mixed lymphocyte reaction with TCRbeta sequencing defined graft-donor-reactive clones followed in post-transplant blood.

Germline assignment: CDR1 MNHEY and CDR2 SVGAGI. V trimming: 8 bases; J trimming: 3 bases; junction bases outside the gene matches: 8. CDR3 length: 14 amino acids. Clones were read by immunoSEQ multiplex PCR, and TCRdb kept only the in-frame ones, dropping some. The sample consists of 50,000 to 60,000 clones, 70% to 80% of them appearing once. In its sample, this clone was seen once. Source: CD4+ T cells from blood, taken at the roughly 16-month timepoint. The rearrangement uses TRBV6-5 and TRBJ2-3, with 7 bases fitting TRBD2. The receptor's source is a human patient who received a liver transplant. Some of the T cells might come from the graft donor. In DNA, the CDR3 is TGTGCCAGCCGCCTGGGACTACAAACAGATACGCAGTATTTT. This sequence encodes CASRLGLQTDTQYF.